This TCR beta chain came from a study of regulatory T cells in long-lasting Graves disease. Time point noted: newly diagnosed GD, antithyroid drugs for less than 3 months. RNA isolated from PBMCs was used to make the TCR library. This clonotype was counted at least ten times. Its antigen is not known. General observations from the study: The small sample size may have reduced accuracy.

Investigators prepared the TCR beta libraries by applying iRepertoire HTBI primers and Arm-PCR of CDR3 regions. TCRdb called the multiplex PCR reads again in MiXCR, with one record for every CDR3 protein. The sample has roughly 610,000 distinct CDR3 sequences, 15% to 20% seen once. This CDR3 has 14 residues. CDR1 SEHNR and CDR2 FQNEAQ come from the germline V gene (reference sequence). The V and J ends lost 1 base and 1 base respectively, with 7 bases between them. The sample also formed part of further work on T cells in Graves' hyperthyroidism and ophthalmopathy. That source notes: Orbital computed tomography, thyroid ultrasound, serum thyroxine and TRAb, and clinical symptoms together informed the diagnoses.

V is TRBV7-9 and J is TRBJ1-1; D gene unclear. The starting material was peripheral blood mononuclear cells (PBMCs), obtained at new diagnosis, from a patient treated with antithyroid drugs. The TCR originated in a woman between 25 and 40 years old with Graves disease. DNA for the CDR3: TGTGCCAGCAGCTTAGTTGGTCAGAACACTGAAGCTTTCTTT. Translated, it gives CASSLVGQNTEAFF.